This T cell receptor (beta chain) was captured in a study of T cell responses to AZD1222 COVID-19 vaccine. Germline lookup yields CDR1 MRHNA and CDR2 SNTAGT. Unmatched junction bases numbered 9, after V lost 0 bases and J lost 5 bases. There are 17 residues in the CDR3. Profiling relied on immunoSEQ multiplex PCR, and the TCRdb table lists in-frame clones only, not all of them. The table includes 130,000 or so clones, roughly 89% detected once. Sequenced here: peripheral blood, sampled on day 0 of MenACWY control vaccination. V is TRBV6-4 and J is TRBJ2-2; 7 bases agree with TRBD1. The receptor was isolated from an adult in good health. The CDR3 DNA reads as TGTGCCAGCAGTGACTCAAAAGAGGGGGACAGTACCGGGGAGCTGTTTTTT. Protein sequence: CASSDSKEGDSTGELFF.